These T cell receptor beta chains were read from a single sample in a study of technical replicates of blood from a handful of donors. The table came from immunoSEQ multiplex PCR; TCRdb's copy has only in-frame clones and leaves some out. The data show 60,000 to 90,000 clones, with approximately 97% seen just once and under 0.35% held by the top ten. The sequencing input was T cells isolated from PBMCs. The receptors shown here come from a human donor in good health. The CDR3 runs from the conserved cysteine through the conserved F or W. A D gene is named only where the DNA matches it firmly. For some rows the clone size is stated as once, few or many, or as a class when expanded; others skip it.

abundance: .
v_gene: TRBV11-1
d_gene: .
j_gene: TRBJ1-1
CDR3aa: CASSRTPFMNTEAFF
CDR3nt: TGTGCCAGCAGCAGGACACCATTCATGAACACTGAAGCTTTCTTT

abundance: .
v_gene: TRBV6-5
d_gene: .
j_gene: TRBJ2-3
CDR3aa: CASSYSEVWADTQYF
CDR3nt: TGTGCCAGCAGTTACTCCGAGGTCTGGGCAGATACGCAGTATTTT

abundance: .
v_gene: TRBV27
d_gene: .
j_gene: TRBJ1-5
CDR3aa: CASSVHQGIPNQPQHF
CDR3nt: TGTGCCAGCAGTGTACACCAGGGAATCCCTAATCAGCCCCAGCATTTT

abundance: .
v_gene: TRBV7-6
d_gene: TRBD1
j_gene: TRBJ1-3
CDR3aa: CASSQDRGGNTIYF
CDR3nt: TGTGCCAGCAGCCAGGACAGGGGTGGAAACACCATATATTTT

abundance: .
v_gene: TRBV29-1
d_gene: .
j_gene: TRBJ1-1
CDR3aa: CSGVTGLNTEAFF
CDR3nt: TGCAGCGGGGTAACAGGGCTAAACACTGAAGCTTTCTTT

abundance: .
v_gene: TRBV7-2
d_gene: .
j_gene: TRBJ1-4
CDR3aa: CASSPGPNEKLFF
CDR3nt: TGTGCCAGCAGCCCCGGTCCCAATGAAAAACTGTTTTTT

abundance: .
v_gene: TRBV29-1
d_gene: .
j_gene: TRBJ1-1
CDR3aa: CSVEFRVNTEAFF
CDR3nt: TGCAGCGTTGAATTTCGGGTGAACACTGAAGCTTTCTTT

abundance: .
v_gene: TRBV7-3
d_gene: TRBD2
j_gene: TRBJ2-1
CDR3aa: CASSLTSGLAGEQFF
CDR3nt: TGTGCCAGCAGCTTAACGAGTGGACTAGCGGGCGAGCAGTTCTTC

abundance: .
v_gene: TRBV6-1
d_gene: .
j_gene: TRBJ2-1
CDR3aa: CASSELRDEQFF
CDR3nt: TGTGCCAGCAGTGAACTGAGGGATGAGCAGTTCTTC

abundance: .
v_gene: TRBV7-8
d_gene: .
j_gene: TRBJ2-3
CDR3aa: CASSLAVSGTDTQYF
CDR3nt: TGTGCCAGCAGCTTAGCGGTTAGCGGCACAGATACGCAGTATTTT

abundance: .
v_gene: TRBV4-1
d_gene: TRBD2
j_gene: TRBJ2-7
CDR3aa: CASSSGSGLYEQYF
CDR3nt: TGCGCCTCCAGTAGCGGGAGCGGGCTCTACGAGCAGTACTTC

abundance: once
v_gene: TRBV28
d_gene: TRBD2
j_gene: TRBJ2-7
CDR3aa: CASSLLAGDNEQYF
CDR3nt: TGTGCCAGCAGCCTATTGGCGGGAGATAACGAGCAGTACTTC

abundance: .
v_gene: TRBV10-3
d_gene: .
j_gene: TRBJ1-5
CDR3aa: CAISESPTESYPQHF
CDR3nt: TGTGCCATCAGTGAGTCCCCTACGGAGAGTTACCCCCAGCATTTT